Described below is a single T cell receptor (beta chain) sequence and its context. The germline CDR1 and CDR2 sequences are SGHVS and FNYEAQ. J gave up 8 bases and V 5 bases, and 4 bases lay outside the gene matches. The CDR3 is made up of 13 amino acids. This entry is derived from a study of blood T cell repertoires in COVID-19. Overall study: The United States, Italy and Spain provided the acute and convalescent COVID-19 samples. From T cells, B-cell-depleted T cells, or PBMCs came the material, which was cDNA or gDNA.

Source study methods: Amplification of reference gene primers provided the estimated nucleated cell counts. Profiling relied on immunoSEQ multiplex PCR, and the TCRdb table lists in-frame clones only, not all of them. Clone size and V and J calls were adopted from that table, with D and trimming inferred from the DNA. Among roughly 240,000 clones listed, approximately 86% were seen once. Input material: peripheral blood. This TCR derives from a woman aged 25 to 39 who had recovered from COVID-19. The J gene is TRBJ1-2, the V gene TRBV7-6; 11 nucleotides line up with TRBD1. As DNA, the CDR3 is TGTGCCAGCAGCCTTAGGACAGGGGGCGGCTACACCTTC. It yields the protein CASSLRTGGGYTF.